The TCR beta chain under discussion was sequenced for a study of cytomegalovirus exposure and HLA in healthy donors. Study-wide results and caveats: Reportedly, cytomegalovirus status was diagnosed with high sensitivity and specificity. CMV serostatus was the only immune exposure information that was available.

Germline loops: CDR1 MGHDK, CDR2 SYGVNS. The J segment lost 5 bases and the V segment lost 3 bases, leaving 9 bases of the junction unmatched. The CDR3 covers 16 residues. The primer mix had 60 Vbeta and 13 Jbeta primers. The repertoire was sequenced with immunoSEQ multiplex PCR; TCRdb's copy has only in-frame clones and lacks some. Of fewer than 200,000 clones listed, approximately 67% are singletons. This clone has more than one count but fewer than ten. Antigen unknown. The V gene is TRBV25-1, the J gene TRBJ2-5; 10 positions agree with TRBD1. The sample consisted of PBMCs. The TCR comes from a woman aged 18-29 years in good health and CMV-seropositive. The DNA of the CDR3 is TGTGCCAGCAGTGACCTGATTCGGGACAGGGGTGAGACCCAGTACTTC. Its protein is CASSDLIRDRGETQYF. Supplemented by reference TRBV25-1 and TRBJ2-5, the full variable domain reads EADIYQTPRYLVIGTGKKITLECSQTMGHDKMYWYQQDPGMELHLIHYSYGVNSTEKGDLSSESTVSRIRTEHFPLTLESARPSHTSQYLCASSDLIRDRGETQYFGPGTRLLVL.